This TCR beta chain was captured in a study of blood T cell repertoires in COVID-19. For the study at large: Whether acute or convalescent, the COVID-19 samples came from the United States, Italy and Spain. T cells, B-cell-depleted T cells, or PBMCs provided the cDNA or gDNA that served as material.

Authors' methods: Estimation of nucleated cell counts relied on the amplification of reference gene primers. Only in-frame clones appear in the TCRdb table, and some are missing; sequencing was by immunoSEQ multiplex PCR. V and J calls and clone size are those listed in that table; D and trimming were worked out from the DNA. Found here are about 51,000 clones, roughly 86% of them singletons; the top ten hold around 4.6%. This clone was counted once. Germline V gene data show CDR1 as MNHEY and CDR2 as SMNVEV (reference sequence). The CDR3 contains 14 residues. V gave up 3 bases and J gave up 0 bases, with 9 bases separating them.

The clonotype originates from a man older than 75 with active COVID-19. Input material: peripheral blood. The chain has TRBV27 and TRBJ2-7, with D maybe TRBD1 (6 bases). The DNA for the CDR3 is TGTGCCAGCAGTTTCTCCAGGGGCTCCTACGAGCAGTACTTC. It specifies CASSFSRGSYEQYF.